This TCR beta chain was profiled in a study of spatial heterogeneity in lung cancer. As for this clonotype: Its specificity is unknown.

Study results and limitations: Resection blood, more than follow-up blood, showed ubiquitous expanded tumor TCRs.

TCR cDNA molecules each carried a unique molecular identifier. One entry per CDR3 protein results from TCRdb running MiXCR on the 5' RACE reads. The data contain about 50,000 distinct CDR3 sequences, 7.5% to 8% of them singletons. As to time point: sample taken at primary tumor resection. Whole RNA, isolated from tumor, nontumor lung or frozen PBMC, was sequenced without prior sorting. CDR1 and CDR2 from the germline V gene are MDHEN and SYDVKM. The CDR3 totals 14 residues. V was clipped by 6 bases and J by 3 bases; unmatched bases: 7. The material sequenced was PBMCs, taken at surgery. V usage is TRBV28 and J usage is TRBJ1-1; 7 nucleotides match TRBD1. This TCR was recovered from a female donor with early-stage non-small cell lung cancer. CDR3 DNA: TGTGCCAGCAGGACGACAGGGTCTTACACTGAAGCTTTCTTT. Its translation is CASRTTGSYTEAFF.